The 18 T cell receptor beta chains below come from one sample, sequenced in a study of cytomegalovirus exposure and HLA in healthy donors. The PCR made use of 60 Vbeta and 13 Jbeta primers. Profiling relied on immunoSEQ multiplex PCR, and the TCRdb table lists in-frame clones only, not all of them. The data hold around 68,000 clones, with about 70% observed a single time. Sequenced: PBMCs. The source is a woman aged 30 to 39 in good health and CMV-seronegative.

The V gene is TRBV30, the J gene TRBJ2-5; D might be TRBD2 (5 bases). The V and J ends lost 0 bases and 2 bases respectively, with 10 bases between them. The germline gives CDR1 GTSNPN, CDR2 SVGIG (reference sequence). The CDR3 consists of 14 residues. CDR3 bases: TGTGCCTGGAGTGTAGTCGGGGTGCAAGAGACCCAGTACTTC. As protein: CAWSVVGVQETQYF.

The chain joins TRBV5-1 to TRBJ1-1; D might be TRBD1 (6 bases). Per germline, CDR1 SGHRS and CDR2 YFSETQ. Trimming removed 3 bases from V and 0 bases from J, with 15 bases in between. This CDR3 has 16 amino acids. The CDR3 region is CASSSQQGNLNTEAFF. The CDR3, as DNA: TGCGCCAGCAGCTCCCAACAGGGTAACCTGAACACTGAAGCTTTCTTT.

A note on this clone: Other DNA sequences in this specimen translate into the identical CDR3. The V and J genes are TRBV6-1 and TRBJ2-7, with 8 bases aligning to TRBD1. CDR3 length equals 13 residues. The V segment lost 6 bases and the J segment 3 bases; nucleotides outside the gene matches: 4. The germline CDR1 and CDR2 sequences are MNHNS and SASEGT. In nucleotides, the CDR3 is TGTGCCAGCAGCGACGGACAGGGCTACGAGCAGTACTTC. This gives the protein CASSDGQGYEQYF.

The chain carries TRBV7-3 and TRBJ2-3; TRBD1 agrees at 10 bases. The CDR3 spans 15 residues. J gave up 7 bases and V 6 bases, and 10 bases lay outside the gene matches. Germline loops: CDR1 SGHTA, CDR2 FQGTGA. CDR3 in DNA: TGTGCCAGCAGTGGGACAGGGGCCCCCGGAAATACGCAGTATTTT. Translation gives CASSGTGAPGNTQYF.

The chain couples TRBV5-1 to TRBJ2-7; possibly TRBD1 for D (5 bases). This CDR3 spans 14 amino acids. V gave up 5 bases and J gave up 5 bases, with 17 bases separating them. The germline CDR1 and CDR2 sequences are SGHRS and YFSETQ. The DNA for the CDR3 is TGCGCCAGCAGGGGTGCCCAGGGCTTAGACGAGCAGTACTTC. Translated, it gives CASRGAQGLDEQYF.

V usage is TRBV2 and J usage is TRBJ1-2, with D maybe TRBD1 (5 bases). V dropped 0 bases and J dropped 7 bases, with 12 bases sitting between them. In germline, CDR1 is SNHLY, CDR2 FYNNEI. CDR3 length: 14 amino acids. CDR3 coding DNA: TGTGCCAGCAGTGAAGCCTACGGGGGAATTGGCTACACCTTC. Translating gives CASSEAYGGIGYTF.

The V gene is TRBV6-4, the J gene TRBJ2-2, with 10 bases matching TRBD1. V was pared by 7 bases and J by 3 bases, with 2 bases of the junction left unmatched. The germline V gene encodes CDR1 MRHNA and CDR2 SNTAGT. This CDR3 is 14 amino acids long. The CDR3 DNA reads TGTGCCAGCAAAGGACAGGGGGACACCGGGGAGCTGTTTTTT. As protein: CASKGQGDTGELFF.

The chain recombines TRBV9 with TRBJ2-1; 10 bases align to TRBD2. The length of the CDR3 is 15 residues. Trimming removed 3 bases from V and 7 bases from J; junction bases left unmatched: 7. The germline V gene has CDR1 SGDLS and CDR2 YYNGEE. CDR3 bases: TGTGCCAGCAGCGAAAGCGGGGGGGCCGGGAATGAGCAGTTCTTC. Protein: CASSESGGAGNEQFF.

The count of this clone is one. Here the CDR3 reads CRILVNTEAFF. Here the CDR3 DNA reads TGCAGAATTTTAGTGAACACTGAAGCTTTCTTT. This chain connects TRBV20-1 to TRBJ1-1; D not certain. The CDR3 covers 11 residues. CDR1 is DFQATT, CDR2 SNEGSKA, per germline (reference sequence).

The chain has TRBV7-8 and TRBJ2-5; 12 nucleotides align to TRBD2. There are 16 residues in the CDR3. The germline CDR1 and CDR2 sequences are SGHVS and FQNEAQ. The junction had 7 bases not matched to a gene; V was cut back by 4 bases and J by 4 bases. The DNA of the CDR3 is TGTGCCAGCAGCTCCCTGACTAGCGGGGGCCCAGAGACCCAGTACTTC. Encoded protein: CASSSLTSGGPETQYF.

The V and J genes are TRBV30 and TRBJ2-7; possible D gene TRBD2, 6 bases. This CDR3 has 13 residues. Germline V CDR1 and CDR2: GTSNPN, SVGIG (reference sequence). Trimming stripped 4 bases from V and 6 bases from J, with 16 bases between. The CDR3 region is CAWMGGVLLEQYF. The CDR3 nucleotides are TGTGCCTGGATGGGCGGGGTACTTCTCGAGCAGTACTTC.

The chain couples TRBV19 to TRBJ1-5, with D unresolved. CDR1 LNHDA and CDR2 SQIVND come from the germline V gene (reference sequence). The CDR3 sequence is 16 residues long. Trimming cost V 7 bases and J 1 base, with 17 bases left between them. The CDR3, as DNA: TGTGCCAGTAAAGGAGGGCCCCCCCCAAGCAATCAGCCCCAGCATTTT. This translates into CASKGGPPPSNQPQHF.

This clone came up once. The V gene is TRBV19, the J gene TRBJ2-3; 7 nucleotides line up with TRBD2. Looked up from germline, CDR1 is LNHDA and CDR2 is SQIVND (reference sequence). CDR3 length: 13 residues. With 8 bases clipped from V and 2 bases from J, the junction kept 4 bases outside the gene matches. The CDR3 loop is CASVSGDTDTQYF. CDR3 DNA sequence: TGTGCCAGTGTGAGCGGGGACACAGATACGCAGTATTTT.

The V call is TRBV5-1, the J call TRBJ1-1, with 8 bases matching TRBD1. The CDR3 contains 17 residues. Germline V gene lookup returns CDR1 SGHRS and CDR2 YFSETQ. The V segment lost 7 bases and the J segment 0 bases; nucleotides outside the gene matches: 14. The CDR3 nucleotides are TGCGCCAGCGGAAAAACAGGGGGAATCGCACTGAACACTGAAGCTTTCTTT. The encoded protein is CASGKTGGIALNTEAFF.

V is TRBV18 and J is TRBJ1-1; D possibly corresponds to TRBD1 (5 bases). V lost 3 bases, J lost 5 bases, and 13 bases lay in between. The CDR3 has 14 amino acids. CDR1 is KGHSH, CDR2 LQKENI, per germline. CDR3 protein: CASSPQEGLTEAFF. The CDR3 DNA follows: TGTGCCAGCTCACCCCAGGAGGGGCTGACTGAAGCTTTCTTT.

The rearrangement links TRBV25-1 to TRBJ2-1, with TRBD1 as a possible D gene (6 bases). The CDR3 length is 16 residues. Germline V CDR1 and CDR2: MGHDK, SYGVNS. Trimming shortened V by 5 bases and J by 2 bases, and 16 bases separated the two germline ends. The CDR3 sequence is CASSTKQGDAYNEQFF. CDR3 bases: TGTGCCAGCAGTACCAAACAGGGAGACGCCTACAATGAGCAGTTCTTC.

J is TRBJ1-5 and V is TRBV28; the D is unclear. V lost 6 bases to trimming and J lost 0 bases, with 12 bases between them. The CDR3 covers 15 residues. Germline CDR1 MDHEN, CDR2 SYDVKM. CDR3 sequence reads: CASSPEVYSNQPQHF. CDR3 coding DNA: TGTGCCAGCAGCCCAGAGGTTTATAGCAATCAGCCCCAGCATTTT.

V and J are TRBV9 and TRBJ2-2, with TRBD1 matching over 11 bases. The CDR3 totals 15 residues. The J segment lost 5 bases and the V segment lost 6 bases, leaving 6 bases of the junction unmatched. Looked up from germline, CDR1 is SGDLS and CDR2 is YYNGEE. CDR3 DNA sequence: TGTGCCAGCACACCCGGGACAGGGGGAACCGGGGAGCTGTTTTTT. It specifies CASTPGTGGTGELFF. The full variable domain, its missing parts supplied by reference TRBV9 and TRBJ2-2, is DSGVTQTPKHLITATGQRVTLRCSPRSGDLSVYWYQQSLDQGLQFLIQYYNGEERAKGNILERFSAQQFPDLHSELNLSSLELGDSALYFCASTPGTGGTGELFFGEGSRLTVL.